This T cell receptor beta chain derives from a study of T cell changes during pregnancy in multiple sclerosis. Profiled with immunoSEQ multiplex PCR; TCRdb holds only in-frame clones, not every one. The table has 65,000 or so clones, around 90% seen once. Germline values: CDR1 SGHNT, CDR2 YYREEE (reference sequence). Losses at the gene ends were 7 bases for V and 4 bases for J; bases not matched to a gene: 12. This CDR3 has 16 residues. This sequence was found in a female donor in good health, enrolled as a control in a pregnancy study. The input for sequencing was peripheral blood, taken in the second trimester of pregnancy. The genes are TRBV5-4 and TRBJ2-2; 8 bases are a match to TRBD2. CDR3 protein: CASSMGERGPTGELFF. The CDR3 DNA is TGTGCCAGCTCCATGGGGGAGCGGGGGCCCACCGGGGAGCTGTTTTTT.